This T cell receptor (beta chain) was sequenced during a study of cytomegalovirus exposure and HLA in healthy donors. The wider study: The same platform was used for the 90 to 150 validation repertoires and the 600 to 700 first-cohort repertoires, a later analysis reported.

The donors were in the roughly 120-subject validation cohort, distinct from the 666-subject first cohort. CDR1 and CDR2 (germline): SGHTA, FQGTGA. With V trimmed by 0 bases and J by 6 bases, 2 bases remained unmatched. The CDR3 contains 14 residues. The method was immunoSEQ multiplex PCR; TCRdb's version includes in-frame clones alone and lacks a portion of them. Of roughly 120,000 clones in the sample, just under 95% were seen once. The chain employs TRBV7-3 and TRBJ2-1; 7 bases match TRBD2. The source material was PBMCs. The receptor was derived from a woman between 18 and 29 years old in good health and CMV-seronegative. This CDR3 is CASSLTGTTNEQFF. Here the CDR3 DNA reads TGTGCCAGCAGCTTAACTGGGACTACCAATGAGCAGTTCTTC.